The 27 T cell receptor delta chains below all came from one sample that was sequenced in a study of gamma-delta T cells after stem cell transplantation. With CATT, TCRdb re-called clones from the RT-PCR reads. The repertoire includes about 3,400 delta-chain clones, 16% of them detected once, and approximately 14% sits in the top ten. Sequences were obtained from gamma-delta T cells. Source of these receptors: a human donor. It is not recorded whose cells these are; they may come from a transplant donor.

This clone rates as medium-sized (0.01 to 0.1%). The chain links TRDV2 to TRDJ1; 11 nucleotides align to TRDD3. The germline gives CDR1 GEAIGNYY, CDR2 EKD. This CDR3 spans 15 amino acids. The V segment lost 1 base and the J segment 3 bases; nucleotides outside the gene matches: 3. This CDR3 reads CACDTIGGYADKLIF. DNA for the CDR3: TGTGCCTGTGACACTATTGGGGGATACGCCGATAAACTCATCTTT.

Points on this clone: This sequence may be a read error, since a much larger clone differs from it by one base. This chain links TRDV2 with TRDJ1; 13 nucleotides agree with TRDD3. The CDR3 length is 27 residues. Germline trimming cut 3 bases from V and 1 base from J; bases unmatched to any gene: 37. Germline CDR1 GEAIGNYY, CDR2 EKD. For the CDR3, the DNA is TGTGCCTGTGACCCCCTCCAAGTATCTACGGGCGCTGGGACCACTGGGGGATACGCGTTTCGCACCGATAAACTCATCTTT. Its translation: CACDPLQVSTGAGTTGGYAFRTDKLIF.

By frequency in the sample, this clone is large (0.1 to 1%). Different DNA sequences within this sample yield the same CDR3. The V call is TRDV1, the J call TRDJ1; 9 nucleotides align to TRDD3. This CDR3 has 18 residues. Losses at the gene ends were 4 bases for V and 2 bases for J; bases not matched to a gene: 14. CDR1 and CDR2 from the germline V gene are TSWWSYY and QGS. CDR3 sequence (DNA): TGTGCTCTTGGGGCCTTCCCATTAGTACTGGGGGAGACCGATAAACTCATCTTT. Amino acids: CALGAFPLVLGETDKLIF.

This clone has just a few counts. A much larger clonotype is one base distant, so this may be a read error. In nucleotides, the CDR3 is TGTGCCTGTGACACATGGGGGTCCACCGATAAACTCATCTTT. Translation gives CACDTWGSTDKLIF. The gene calls are TRDV2 and TRDJ1; tentative D call: TRDD3 (6 bases). The CDR3 length is 14 residues. The V end was cut by 1 base, the J end by 1 base, with 9 bases between. CDR1 is GEAIGNYY and CDR2 is EKD in the germline V gene.

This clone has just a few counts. The CDR3 sequence is CACDTWMAGGHTDKLIF. The CDR3 DNA is TGTGCCTGTGACACCTGGATGGCTGGGGGACACACCGATAAACTCATCTTT. The chain uses TRDV2 and TRDJ1, with TRDD3 matching over 8 bases. Trimming cost V 0 bases and J 0 bases; bases outside gene matches: 8. Germline CDR1 GEAIGNYY, CDR2 EKD. This CDR3 region has 17 residues.

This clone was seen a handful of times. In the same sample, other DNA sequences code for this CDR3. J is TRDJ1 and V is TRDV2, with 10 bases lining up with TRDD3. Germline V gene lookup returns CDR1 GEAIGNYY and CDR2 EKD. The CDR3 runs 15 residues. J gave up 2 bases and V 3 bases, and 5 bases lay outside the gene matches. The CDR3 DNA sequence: TGTGCCTGTGACCCTGTACTGGGGGATACCGATAAACTCATCTTT. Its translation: CACDPVLGDTDKLIF.

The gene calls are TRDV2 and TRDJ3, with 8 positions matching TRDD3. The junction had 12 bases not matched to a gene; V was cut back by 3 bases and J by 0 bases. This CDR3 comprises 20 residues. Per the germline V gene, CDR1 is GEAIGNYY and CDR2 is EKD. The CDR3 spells CACDPSGLGAASWDTRQMFF. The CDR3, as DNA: TGTGCCTGTGACCCCTCAGGACTGGGGGCCGCCTCCTGGGACACCCGACAGATGTTTTTC.

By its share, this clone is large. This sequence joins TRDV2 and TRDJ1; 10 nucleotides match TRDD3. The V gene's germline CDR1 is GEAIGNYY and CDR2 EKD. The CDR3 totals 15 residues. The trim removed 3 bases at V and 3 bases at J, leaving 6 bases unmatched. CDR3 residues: CACDHVLGDSDKLIF. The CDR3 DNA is TGTGCCTGTGACCACGTACTGGGGGATTCCGATAAACTCATCTTT.

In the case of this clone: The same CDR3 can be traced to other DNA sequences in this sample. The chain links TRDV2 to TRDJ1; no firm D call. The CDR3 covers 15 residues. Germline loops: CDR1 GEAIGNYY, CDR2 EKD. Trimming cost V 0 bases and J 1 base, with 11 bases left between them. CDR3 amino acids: CACDTVGGSTDKLIF. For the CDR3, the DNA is TGTGCCTGTGACACCGTAGGTGGATCCACCGATAAACTCATCTTT.

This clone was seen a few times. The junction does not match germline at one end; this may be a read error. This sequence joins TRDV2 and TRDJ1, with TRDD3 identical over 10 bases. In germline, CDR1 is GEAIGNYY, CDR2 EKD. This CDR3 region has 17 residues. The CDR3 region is CACDTVLGDTHTHKLIF. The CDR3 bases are TGTGCCTGTGACACCGTTTTGGGGGATACCCACACCCATAAACTCATCTTT.

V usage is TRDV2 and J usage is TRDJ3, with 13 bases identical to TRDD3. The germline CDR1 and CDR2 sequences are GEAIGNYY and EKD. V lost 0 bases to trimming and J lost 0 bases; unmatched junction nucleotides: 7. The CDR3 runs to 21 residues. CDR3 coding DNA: TGTGCCTGTGACACCGTACTGGGGGATACGGTGAGCTCCTGGGACACCCGACAGATGTTTTTC. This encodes CACDTVLGDTVSSWDTRQMFF.

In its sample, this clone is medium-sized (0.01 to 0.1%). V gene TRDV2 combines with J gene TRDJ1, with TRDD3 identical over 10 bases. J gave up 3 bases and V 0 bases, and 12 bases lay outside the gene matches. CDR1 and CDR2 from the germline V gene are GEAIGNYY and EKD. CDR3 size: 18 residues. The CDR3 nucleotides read TGTGCCTGTGACACCGTCCAGCCAACTGGGGGATCCCCCGATAAACTCATCTTT. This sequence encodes CACDTVQPTGGSPDKLIF.

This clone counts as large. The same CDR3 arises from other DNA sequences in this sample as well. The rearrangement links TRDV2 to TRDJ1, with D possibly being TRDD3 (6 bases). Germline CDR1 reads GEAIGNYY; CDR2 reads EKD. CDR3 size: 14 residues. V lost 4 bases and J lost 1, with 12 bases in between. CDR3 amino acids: CACETVGITDKLIF. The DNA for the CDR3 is TGTGCCTGTGAAACCGTGGGGATCACCGATAAACTCATCTTT.

The CDR3 DNA follows: TGTGCCTGTGACCGAGTCGGCTGGGGGGCCCAGTACACCGATAAACTCATCTTT. Amino acid sequence: CACDRVGWGAQYTDKLIF. This chain uses TRDV2 with TRDJ1; 7 bases are a match to TRDD3. The CDR3 consists of 18 residues. CDR1 and CDR2 from the germline V gene are GEAIGNYY and EKD. The trim removed 3 bases at V and 0 bases at J, leaving 15 bases unmatched.

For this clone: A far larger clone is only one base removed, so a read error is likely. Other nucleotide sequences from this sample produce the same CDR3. The CDR3 loop is CACSPLRLDKLIF. CDR3 DNA: TGTGCCTGTTCTCCACTGCGTCTCGATAAACTCATCTTT. The chain is built from TRDV2 and TRDJ1; no reliable D call. Per germline, CDR1 GEAIGNYY and CDR2 EKD. The CDR3 consists of 13 residues. V was clipped by 6 bases and J by 4 bases, with 14 bases between them.

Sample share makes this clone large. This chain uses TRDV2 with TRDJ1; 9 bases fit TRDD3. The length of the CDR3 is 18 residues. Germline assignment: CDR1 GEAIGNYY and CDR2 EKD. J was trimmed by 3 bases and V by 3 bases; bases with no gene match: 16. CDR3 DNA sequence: TGTGCCTGTGACCCCCTGGCGGAAGGGGGATACAACTCCGATAAACTCATCTTT. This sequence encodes CACDPLAEGGYNSDKLIF.

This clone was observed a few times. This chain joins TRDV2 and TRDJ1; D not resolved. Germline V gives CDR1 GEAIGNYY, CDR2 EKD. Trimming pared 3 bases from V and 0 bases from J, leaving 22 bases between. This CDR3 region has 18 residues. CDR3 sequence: CACDPVRAYLLDTDKLIF. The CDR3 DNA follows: TGTGCCTGTGACCCAGTCCGGGCATATTTATTGGACACCGATAAACTCATCTTT.

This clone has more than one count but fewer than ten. In DNA, the CDR3 is TGTTCCGGGCTGACTGGGGGATACGCGGAGGACGATAAACTCATCTTT. Residues: CSGLTGGYAEDDKLIF. The chain combines TRDV2 with TRDJ1; 13 positions match TRDD3. The germline gives CDR1 GEAIGNYY, CDR2 EKD. This CDR3 has 16 residues.

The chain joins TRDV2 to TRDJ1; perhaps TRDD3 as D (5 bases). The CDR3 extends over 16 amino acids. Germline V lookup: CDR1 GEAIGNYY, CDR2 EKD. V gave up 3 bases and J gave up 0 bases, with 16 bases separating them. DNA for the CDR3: TGTGCCTGTGACTCACTTGCGCAGGGATACACCGATAAACTCATCTTT. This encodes CACDSLAQGYTDKLIF.

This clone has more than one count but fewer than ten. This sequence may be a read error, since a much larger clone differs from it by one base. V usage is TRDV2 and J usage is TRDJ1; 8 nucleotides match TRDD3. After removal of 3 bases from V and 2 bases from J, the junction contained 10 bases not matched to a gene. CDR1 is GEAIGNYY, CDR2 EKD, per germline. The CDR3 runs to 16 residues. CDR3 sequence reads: CACDLLGATGTDKLIF. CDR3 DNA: TGTGCCTGTGACTTACTGGGGGCTACGGGAACCGATAAACTCATCTTT.

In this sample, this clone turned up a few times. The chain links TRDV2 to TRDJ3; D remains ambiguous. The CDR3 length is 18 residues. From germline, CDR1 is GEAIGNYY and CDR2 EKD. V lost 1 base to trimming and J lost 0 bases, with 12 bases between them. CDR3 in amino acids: CACDTGGFSSWDTRQMFF. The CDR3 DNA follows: TGTGCCTGTGACACAGGAGGGTTCAGCTCCTGGGACACCCGACAGATGTTTTTC.

CDR3 bases: TGTGCCTGTGACACCCTGTCGCTGGTCGATACGAGTCACGCTAAACTCATCTTT. This encodes CACDTLSLVDTSHAKLIF. The chain employs TRDV2 and TRDJ1; a weak D match, TRDD3 (6 bases). Germline CDR1 GEAIGNYY, CDR2 EKD. The CDR3 is 18 residues long. The V gene lost 0 bases and the J gene lost 7 bases, with 26 bases spanning the gap.

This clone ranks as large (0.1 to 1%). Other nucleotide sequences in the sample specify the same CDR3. The CDR3 reads CACDTGWGARPDSWDTRQMFF. The CDR3 DNA sequence: TGTGCCTGTGACACCGGCTGGGGAGCGCGGCCCGACTCCTGGGACACCCGACAGATGTTTTTC. The rearrangement links TRDV2 to TRDJ3; tentative D call: TRDD3 (6 bases). This CDR3 is built from 21 residues. The germline V and J ends were trimmed by 0 bases and 0 bases, with 20 bases remaining between them. Germline V gene sequence: CDR1 GEAIGNYY, CDR2 EKD.

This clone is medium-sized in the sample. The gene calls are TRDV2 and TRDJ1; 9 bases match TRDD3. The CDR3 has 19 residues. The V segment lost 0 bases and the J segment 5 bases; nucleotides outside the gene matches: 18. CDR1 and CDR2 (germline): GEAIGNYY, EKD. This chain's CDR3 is CACDTGATGGRPTGDKLIF. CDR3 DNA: TGTGCCTGTGACACCGGGGCTACTGGGGGACGCCCCACGGGGGATAAACTCATCTTT.

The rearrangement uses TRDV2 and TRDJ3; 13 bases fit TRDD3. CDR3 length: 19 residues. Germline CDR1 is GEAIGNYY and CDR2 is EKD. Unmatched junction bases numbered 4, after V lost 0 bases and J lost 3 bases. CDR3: CACDTLLGDTRWDTRQMFF. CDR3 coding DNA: TGTGCCTGTGACACCTTACTGGGGGATACGCGCTGGGACACCCGACAGATGTTTTTC.

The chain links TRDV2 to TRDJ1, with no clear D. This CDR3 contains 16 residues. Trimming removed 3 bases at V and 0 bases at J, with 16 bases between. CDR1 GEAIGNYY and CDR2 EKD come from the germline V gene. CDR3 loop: CACDPLTEPYTDKLIF. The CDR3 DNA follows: TGTGCCTGTGACCCACTGACCGAACCGTACACCGATAAACTCATCTTT.

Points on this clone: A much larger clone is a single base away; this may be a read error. The CDR3 sequence: CACDAVARTGSDTDKLIF. Here the CDR3 DNA reads TGTGCCTGTGACGCCGTGGCTCGAACGGGGAGCGACACCGATAAACTCATCTTT. The chain employs TRDV2 and TRDJ1; perhaps TRDD3 as D (5 bases). Trimming removed 3 bases from V and 0 bases from J, with 22 bases in between. The germline CDR1 and CDR2 sequences are GEAIGNYY and EKD. This CDR3 contains 18 residues.